This record looks at one T cell receptor beta chain sequence and its context. Source study methods: Estimation of nucleated cell counts was performed using reference gene primer amplification. The assay was immunoSEQ multiplex PCR, and TCRdb's table has in-frame clones only and misses some. Clone size and the V and J calls come from that table; the DNA yielded D and trimming. Counted here are 150,000 to 180,000 clones, roughly nine tenths occurring once; the ten biggest clones make up about 0.57%. This entry comes from a study of blood T cell repertoires in COVID-19. The overall study: COVID-19 samples collected from the United States, Italy and Spain covered acute and convalescent phases. PBMCs, B-cell-depleted T cells, or T cells were the source of the cDNA or gDNA that made up the material.

CDR1 is MNHEY and CDR2 is SVGAGI in the germline V gene. V trimming: 3 bases; J trimming: 4 bases; junction bases outside the gene matches: 5. The CDR3 runs to 14 residues. The sequence came from a man aged 50-60 years with acute or convalescent COVID-19. The V call is TRBV6-5, the J call TRBJ1-2, with TRBD1 matching over 7 bases. Sequencing input: peripheral blood. CDR3 region: CASSYSTGTYGYTF. CDR3 DNA: TGTGCCAGCAGTTATTCGACAGGGACCTATGGCTACACCTTC.